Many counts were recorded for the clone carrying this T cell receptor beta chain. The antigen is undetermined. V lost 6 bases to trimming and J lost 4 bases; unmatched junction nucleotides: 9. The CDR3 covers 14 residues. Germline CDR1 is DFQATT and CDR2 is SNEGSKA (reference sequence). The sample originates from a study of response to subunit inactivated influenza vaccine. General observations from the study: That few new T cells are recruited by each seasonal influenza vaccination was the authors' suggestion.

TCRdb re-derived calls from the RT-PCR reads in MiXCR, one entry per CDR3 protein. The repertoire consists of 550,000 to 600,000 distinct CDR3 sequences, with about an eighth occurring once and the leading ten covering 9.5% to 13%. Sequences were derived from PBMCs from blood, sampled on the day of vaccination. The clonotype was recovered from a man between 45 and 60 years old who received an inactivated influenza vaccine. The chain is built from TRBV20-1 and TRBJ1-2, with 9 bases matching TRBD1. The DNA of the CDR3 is TGCAGTGCGCGCGCCGGGACAGGGCGCTATGGCTACACCTTC. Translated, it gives CSARAGTGRYGYTF.